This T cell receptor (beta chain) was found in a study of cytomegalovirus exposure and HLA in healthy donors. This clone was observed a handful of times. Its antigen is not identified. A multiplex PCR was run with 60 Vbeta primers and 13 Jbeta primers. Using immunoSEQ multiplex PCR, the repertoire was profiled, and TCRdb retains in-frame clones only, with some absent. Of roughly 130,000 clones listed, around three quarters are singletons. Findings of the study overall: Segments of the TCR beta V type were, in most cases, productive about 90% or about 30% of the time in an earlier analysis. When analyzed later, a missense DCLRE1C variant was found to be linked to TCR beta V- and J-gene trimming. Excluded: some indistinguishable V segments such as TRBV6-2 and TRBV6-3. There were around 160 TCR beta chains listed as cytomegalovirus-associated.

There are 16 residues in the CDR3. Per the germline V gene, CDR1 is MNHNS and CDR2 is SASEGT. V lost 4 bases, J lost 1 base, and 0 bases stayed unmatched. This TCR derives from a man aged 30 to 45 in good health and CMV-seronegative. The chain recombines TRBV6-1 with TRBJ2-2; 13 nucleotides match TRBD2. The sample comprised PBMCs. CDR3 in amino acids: CASSGLAGGNTGELFF. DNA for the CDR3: TGTGCCAGCAGTGGACTAGCGGGAGGGAACACCGGGGAGCTGTTTTTT.